A single sample gave rise to the 15 T cell receptor beta chains below, sequenced in a study of cytomegalovirus exposure and HLA in healthy donors. Produced via immunoSEQ multiplex PCR; TCRdb's table is partial and in-frame only. The data hold about 180,000 clones, with around nine tenths observed a single time. Material for sequencing was PBMCs. The receptors originated from a woman under 40 in good health and CMV-seronegative.

The rearrangement uses TRBV18 and TRBJ2-5, with TRBD1 identical over 9 bases. Germline CDR1 KGHSH, CDR2 LQKENI. Unmatched junction bases numbered 3, after V lost 2 bases and J lost 2 bases. This CDR3 is built from 15 residues. CDR3 protein: CASSPRDRAQETQYF. The CDR3 nucleotides are TGTGCCAGCTCACCAAGGGACAGGGCGCAAGAGACCCAGTACTTC.

V and J are TRBV7-9 and TRBJ2-7, with D uncertain. The V gene lost 5 bases and the J gene lost 9 bases, with 17 bases spanning the gap. The CDR3 has 13 amino acids. Germline CDR1 and CDR2: SEHNR and FQNEAQ (reference sequence). The CDR3, as DNA: TGTGCCAGCAGCCTCCTCCCTTTACGAGCGCAGTACTTC. Its protein is CASSLLPLRAQYF.

The CDR3 spells CASSLLAGQPQHF. In DNA form, the CDR3 reads TGTGCCAGCAGTCTGCTGGCAGGGCAGCCCCAGCATTTT. The chain links TRBV6-6 to TRBJ1-5; possible D gene TRBD1, 5 bases. This CDR3 has 13 amino acids. Germline V gives CDR1 MNHNY, CDR2 SVGAGI (reference sequence). V lost 5 bases to trimming and J lost 7 bases, with 12 bases between them.

This chain connects TRBV4-1 to TRBJ1-6; 10 bases align to TRBD1. J was trimmed by 7 bases and V by 6 bases; bases with no gene match: 9. CDR1 and CDR2 from the germline V gene are MGHRA and YSYEKL. The CDR3 is made up of 16 amino acids. The CDR3 protein is CASRPTGGTKNSPLHF. CDR3 coding DNA: TGCGCCAGCAGACCGACAGGGGGCACGAAAAATTCACCCCTCCACTTT.

This clone was seen more than once but under ten times. The V gene is TRBV2, the J gene TRBJ2-7; weak D call: TRBD1 (6 bases). The germline V gene encodes CDR1 SNHLY and CDR2 FYNNEI. V lost 8 bases and J 1 base, leaving 12 bases between the germline ends. The CDR3 loop spans 13 amino acids. The CDR3 bases are TGTGCCAGCGGCTGGACAGAATCCTACGAGCAGTACTTC. This encodes CASGWTESYEQYF.

V usage is TRBV7-2 and J usage is TRBJ1-2; 8 bases are a match to TRBD1. CDR3 length equals 15 residues. The germline CDR1 and CDR2 sequences are SGHTA and FQGNSA. J gave up 6 bases and V 4 bases, and 10 bases lay outside the gene matches. The CDR3 protein is CASSSAGQAFDGYTF. For the CDR3, the DNA is TGTGCCAGCAGCTCGGCGGGACAGGCCTTTGATGGCTACACCTTC.

The chain uses TRBV9 and TRBJ2-7; D not resolved. Trimming shortened V by 0 bases and J by 3 bases, and 13 bases separated the two germline ends. Germline CDR1 SGDLS, CDR2 YYNGEE. The CDR3 runs to 15 residues. The CDR3 sequence: CASSVEDIPDYEQYF. DNA of the CDR3: TGTGCCAGCAGCGTAGAAGACATACCAGACTACGAGCAGTACTTC.

The genes are TRBV27 and TRBJ2-2; 11 bases align to TRBD2. Germline loops: CDR1 MNHEY, CDR2 SMNVEV (reference sequence). This CDR3 has 15 residues. V shed 5 bases, J shed 9 bases, and the junction held 8 bases outside the gene matches. CDR3 nucleotide sequence: TGTGCCAGCAGTATAAATAGCGGGGGGGCTAGGGAGCTGTTTTTT. Translated, it gives CASSINSGGARELFF.

The rearrangement uses TRBV9 and TRBJ2-4; tentatively, D is TRBD1 (6 bases). V lost 0 bases and J lost 8, with 12 bases in between. This CDR3 has 14 amino acids. Germline CDR1 and CDR2: SGDLS and YYNGEE. The CDR3: CASSVGSGADIQYF. CDR3 DNA: TGTGCCAGCAGCGTAGGGTCAGGGGCGGACATTCAGTACTTC.

This chain links TRBV18 with TRBJ1-6; D possibly corresponds to TRBD1 (5 bases). The CDR3 totals 14 residues. Trimming pared 3 bases from V and 6 bases from J, leaving 9 bases between. The germline CDR1 and CDR2 sequences are KGHSH and LQKENI. The CDR3, as DNA: TGTGCCAGCTCACCCAGGGATGCTAATTCACCCCTCCACTTT. Translated: CASSPRDANSPLHF.

The V call is TRBV5-4, the J call TRBJ1-2, with D uncertain. V lost 4 bases to trimming and J lost 4 bases, with 11 bases between them. CDR3 size: 13 residues. Germline assignment: CDR1 SGHNT and CDR2 YYREEE (reference sequence). CDR3 residues: CASSDGSFYGYTF. The DNA of the CDR3 is TGTGCCAGCAGCGATGGCTCGTTCTATGGCTACACCTTC.

The chain links TRBV27 to TRBJ1-5; D is perhaps TRBD1 (6 bases). Trimming took 5 bases from V and 6 from J, leaving 35 bases between them. The germline V gene has CDR1 MNHEY and CDR2 SMNVEV (reference sequence). The CDR3 has 21 residues. As DNA, the CDR3 is TGTGCCAGCAGTAGCTTGGATCCCGGTGTCCTCGGGGGGGGGCAGCGTCAGCCCCAGCATTTT. Protein: CASSSLDPGVLGGGQRQPQHF.

This chain uses TRBV15 with TRBJ2-7, with 7 bases fitting TRBD1. Germline V gene sequence: CDR1 LNHNV, CDR2 YYDKDF (reference sequence). V dropped 5 bases and J dropped 2; count of bases not matched to a gene: 6. This CDR3 is built from 14 residues. The CDR3 nucleotides read TGTGCCACCAGCGTCCGGGACAGCCCCTACGAGCAGTACTTC. Its translation: CATSVRDSPYEQYF.

The V and J genes are TRBV10-3 and TRBJ2-1, with TRBD1 as a possible D gene (6 bases). CDR3 length: 11 residues. The V gene's germline CDR1 is ENHRY and CDR2 SYGVKD. Trimming stripped 9 bases from V and 9 bases from J, with 12 bases between. The CDR3 coding sequence is TGTGCCATACGGGACACCGCTGAGCAGTTCTTC. This encodes CAIRDTAEQFF.

The J gene is TRBJ1-2, the V gene TRBV5-1; TRBD1 agrees at 8 bases. V gave up 0 bases and J gave up 4 bases; unmatched junction bases: 11. CDR3 length: 17 residues. CDR1 is SGHRS, CDR2 YFSETQ, per germline. As DNA, the CDR3 is TGCGCCAGCAGCTTGGTCTTCGGCAGGGGGCGCGTCTATGGCTACACCTTC. Encoded protein: CASSLVFGRGRVYGYTF.